This T cell receptor (beta chain) derives from a study of T cells after yellow fever vaccination. Study-wide points: Clonotypes shared by both compartments, CD4 and CD8, made up a small share. The bulk population could contribute abundant contaminating clonotypes to FACS-sorted repertoires. Post-booster samples contained most primary-vaccination clones (roughly 96% CD4, roughly 88% CD8).

TCRdb re-analysed the 5' RACE reads in MiXCR, keeping a single row per CDR3 protein. The repertoire has a few hundred thousand distinct CDR3 sequences, 6% to 8% of them found once; the top ten carry about 15%. This clonotype has only one observation. Its target is not known. A much larger clone sits a single nucleotide away, making a read error possible. CDR1 is LGHNA and CDR2 is YSLEER in the germline V gene. The CDR3 covers 16 residues. This clonotype originated in a man aged 25 to 40 who received the YFV17D yellow fever vaccine. Here the sequenced sample was PBMCs, taken 5 days after the yellow fever booster vaccination. V gene TRBV4-3 combines with J gene TRBJ2-7; 8 bases fit TRBD2. The CDR3 coding sequence is TGCGCCAGCAGCCAAGAAGGCGGGAGGAGGACCTACGAGCGGTACTTC. Translation gives CASSQEGGRRTYERYF.